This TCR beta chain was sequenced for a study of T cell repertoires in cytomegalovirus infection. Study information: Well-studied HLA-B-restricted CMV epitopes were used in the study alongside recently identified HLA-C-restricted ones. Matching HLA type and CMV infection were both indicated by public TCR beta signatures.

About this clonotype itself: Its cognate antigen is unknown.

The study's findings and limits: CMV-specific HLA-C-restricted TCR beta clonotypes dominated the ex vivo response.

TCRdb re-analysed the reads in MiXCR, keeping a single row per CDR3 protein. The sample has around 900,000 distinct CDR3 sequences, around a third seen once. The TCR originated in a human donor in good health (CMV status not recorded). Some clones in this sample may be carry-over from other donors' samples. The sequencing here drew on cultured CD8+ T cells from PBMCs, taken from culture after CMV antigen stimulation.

CDR3 protein: CASSQGQGFGDEQYF. As DNA, the CDR3 is TGTGCCAGCAGTCAGGGACAGGGGTTCGGGGACGAGCAGTACTTC. V gene TRBV27 combines with J gene TRBJ2-7; TRBD1 agrees at 10 bases. Germline assignment: CDR1 MNHEY and CDR2 SMNVEV (reference sequence). The CDR3 is 15 amino acids. Trimming at V came to 5 bases and at J to 5 bases, leaving 9 bases not matched to a gene.